The source of this TCR beta chain is a study of CD8+ T cells in alopecia areata. After isolation, RNA underwent reverse transcription to generate cDNA as the sequencing template. Produced via immunoSEQ multiplex PCR; TCRdb's table is partial and in-frame only. The sample has about 120,000 clones, about 50% seen once. Indicated treatment: oral pan-JAK inhibitor, 5-10 mg twice daily. This clone was seen a few times. Its target is not known. Study findings and constraints: Researchers say the link of baseline CD8+ expansion to response remains uncertain, with one nonresponder.

The material was CD4+ T cells sorted from blood, obtained at week 4, from a patient treated with tofacitinib. This sequence originates from a human donor with alopecia areata.

The CDR3 protein is CASSMWAGEAFF. CDR3 nucleotides: TGTGCCAGTAGTATGTGGGCTGGTGAAGCTTTCTTT. The V call is TRBV19, the J call TRBJ1-1; D call uncertain. CDR1 and CDR2 from the germline V gene are LNHDA and SQIVND (reference sequence). V shed 3 bases and J shed 7 bases, with 9 bases lying between them. The CDR3 is 12 amino acids.